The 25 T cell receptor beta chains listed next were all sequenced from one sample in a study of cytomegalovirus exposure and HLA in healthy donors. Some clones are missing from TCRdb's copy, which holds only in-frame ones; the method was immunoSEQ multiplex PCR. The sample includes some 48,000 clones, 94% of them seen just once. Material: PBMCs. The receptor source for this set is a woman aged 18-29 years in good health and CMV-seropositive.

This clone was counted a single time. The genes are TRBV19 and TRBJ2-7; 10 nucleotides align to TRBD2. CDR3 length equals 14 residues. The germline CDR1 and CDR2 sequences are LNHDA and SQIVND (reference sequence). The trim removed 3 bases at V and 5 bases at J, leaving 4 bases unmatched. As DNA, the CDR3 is TGTGCCAGTAGTATGGGGACTAGCGAAGACGAGCAGTACTTC. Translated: CASSMGTSEDEQYF.

The CDR3 DNA reads TGTGCCAGCAGCTCGATCCGACAGGGTGGCTATGGCTACACCTTC. Its translation: CASSSIRQGGYGYTF. The V and J genes are TRBV5-4 and TRBJ1-2; 7 bases agree with TRBD1. The CDR3 loop spans 15 amino acids. The V segment lost 3 bases and the J segment 4 bases; nucleotides outside the gene matches: 9. Germline CDR1 and CDR2: SGHNT and YYREEE (reference sequence).

In nucleotides, the CDR3 is TGCGCCAGCAACCCCCTAGCGGGAGGGTATAATGAGCAGTTCTTC. Protein sequence: CASNPLAGGYNEQFF. The J gene is TRBJ2-1, the V gene TRBV5-1, with 12 bases matching TRBD2. Per germline, CDR1 SGHRS and CDR2 YFSETQ. The V segment lost 6 bases and the J segment 7 bases; nucleotides outside the gene matches: 8. The CDR3 extends over 15 amino acids.

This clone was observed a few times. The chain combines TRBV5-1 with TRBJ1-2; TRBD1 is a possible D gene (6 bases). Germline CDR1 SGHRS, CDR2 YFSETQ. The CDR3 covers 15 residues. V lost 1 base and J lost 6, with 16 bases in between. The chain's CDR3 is CASSLNPRGVDGYTF. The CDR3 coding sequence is TGCGCCAGCAGCTTGAACCCCAGGGGCGTAGATGGCTACACCTTC.

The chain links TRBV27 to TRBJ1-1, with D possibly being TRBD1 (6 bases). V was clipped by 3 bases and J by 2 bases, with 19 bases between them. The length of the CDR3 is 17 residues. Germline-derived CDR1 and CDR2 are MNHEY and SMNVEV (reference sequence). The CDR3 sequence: CASSLLWTAADNTEAFF. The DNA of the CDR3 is TGTGCCAGCAGTTTGCTCTGGACAGCCGCCGATAACACTGAAGCTTTCTTT.

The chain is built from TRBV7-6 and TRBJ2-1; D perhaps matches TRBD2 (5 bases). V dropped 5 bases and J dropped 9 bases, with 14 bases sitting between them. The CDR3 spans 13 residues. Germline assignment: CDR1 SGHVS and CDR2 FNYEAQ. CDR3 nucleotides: TGTGCCAGCAGCCCCCGGGAATCCGGTGAGCAGTTCTTC. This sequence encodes CASSPRESGEQFF.

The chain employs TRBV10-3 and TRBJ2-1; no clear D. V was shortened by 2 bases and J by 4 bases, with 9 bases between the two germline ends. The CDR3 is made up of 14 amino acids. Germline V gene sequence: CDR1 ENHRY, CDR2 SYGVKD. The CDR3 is CAISEADIYNEQFF. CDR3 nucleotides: TGTGCCATCAGTGAGGCAGACATATACAATGAGCAGTTCTTC.

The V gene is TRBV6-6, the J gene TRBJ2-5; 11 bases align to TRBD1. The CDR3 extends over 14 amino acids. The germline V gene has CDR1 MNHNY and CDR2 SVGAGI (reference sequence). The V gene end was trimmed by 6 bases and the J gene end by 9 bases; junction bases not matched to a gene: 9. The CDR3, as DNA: TGTGCCAGCAGACACCGGGACAGGGGGGAGGCCCAGTACTTC. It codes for CASRHRDRGEAQYF.

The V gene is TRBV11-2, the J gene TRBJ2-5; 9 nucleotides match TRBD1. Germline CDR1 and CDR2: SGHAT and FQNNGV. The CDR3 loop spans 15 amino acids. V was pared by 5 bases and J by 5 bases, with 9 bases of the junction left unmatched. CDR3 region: CASSPLSGTGETQYF. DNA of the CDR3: TGTGCCAGCAGCCCCCTATCCGGGACAGGGGAGACCCAGTACTTC.

For the CDR3, the DNA is TGTGCCAGCAGCGCGGGGACTAGCGGGGGTACTAGCACAGATACGCAGTATTTT. It codes for CASSAGTSGGTSTDTQYF. This chain joins TRBV9 and TRBJ2-3; 14 nucleotides agree with TRBD2. Germline lookup yields CDR1 SGDLS and CDR2 YYNGEE. J gave up 0 bases and V 3 bases, and 6 bases lay outside the gene matches. The CDR3 is made up of 18 amino acids.

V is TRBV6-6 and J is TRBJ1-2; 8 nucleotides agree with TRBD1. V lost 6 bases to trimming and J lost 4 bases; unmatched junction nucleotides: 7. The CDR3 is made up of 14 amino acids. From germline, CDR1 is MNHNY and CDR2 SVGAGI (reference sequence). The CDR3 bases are TGTGCCAGCAGAAGGACAGGGACGACCTATGGCTACACCTTC. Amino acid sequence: CASRRTGTTYGYTF.

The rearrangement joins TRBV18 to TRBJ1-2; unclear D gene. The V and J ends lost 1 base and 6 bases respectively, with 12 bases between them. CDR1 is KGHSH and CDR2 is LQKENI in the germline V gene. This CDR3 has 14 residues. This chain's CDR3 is CASSPRRVSDGYTF. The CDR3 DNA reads TGTGCCAGCTCACCACGGCGGGTTTCTGATGGCTACACCTTC.

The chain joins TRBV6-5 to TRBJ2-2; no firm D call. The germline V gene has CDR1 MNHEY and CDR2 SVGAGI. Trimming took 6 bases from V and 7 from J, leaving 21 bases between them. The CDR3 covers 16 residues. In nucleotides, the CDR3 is TGTGCCAGCAGCTACCTCTTTGAGTCTCCCGGCGGGGAGCTGTTTTTT. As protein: CASSYLFESPGGELFF.

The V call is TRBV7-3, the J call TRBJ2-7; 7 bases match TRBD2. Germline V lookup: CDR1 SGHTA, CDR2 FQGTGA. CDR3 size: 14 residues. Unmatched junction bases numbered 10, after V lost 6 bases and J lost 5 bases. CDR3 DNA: TGTGCCAGCAGGGCTTGGCGGGAGTCAGACGAGCAGTACTTC. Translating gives CASRAWRESDEQYF.

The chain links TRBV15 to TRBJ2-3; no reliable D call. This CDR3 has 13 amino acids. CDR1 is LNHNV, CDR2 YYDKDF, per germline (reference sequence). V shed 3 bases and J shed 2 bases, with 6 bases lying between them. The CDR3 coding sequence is TGTGCCACCAGCAGCGGGTCCACAGATACGCAGTATTTT. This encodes CATSSGSTDTQYF.

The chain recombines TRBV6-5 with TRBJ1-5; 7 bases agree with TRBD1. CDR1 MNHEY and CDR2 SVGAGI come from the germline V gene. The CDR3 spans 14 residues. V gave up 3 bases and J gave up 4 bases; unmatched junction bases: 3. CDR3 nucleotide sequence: TGTGCCAGCAGTTATAGGGACAGTAATCAGCCCCAGCATTTT. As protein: CASSYRDSNQPQHF.

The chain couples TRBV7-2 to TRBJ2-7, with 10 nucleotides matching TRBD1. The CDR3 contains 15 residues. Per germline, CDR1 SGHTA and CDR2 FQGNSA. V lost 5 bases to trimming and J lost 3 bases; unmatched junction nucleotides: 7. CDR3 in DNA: TGTGCCAGCAGCCCTGACAGGGGGCGCGTCTACGAGCAGTACTTC. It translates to CASSPDRGRVYEQYF.

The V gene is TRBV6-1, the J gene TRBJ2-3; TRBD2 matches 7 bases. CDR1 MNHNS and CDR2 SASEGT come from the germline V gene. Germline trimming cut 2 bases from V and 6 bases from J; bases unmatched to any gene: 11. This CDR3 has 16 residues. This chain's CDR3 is CASSEFDGRPVDTQYF. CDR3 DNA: TGTGCCAGCAGTGAATTCGACGGGAGGCCCGTCGATACGCAGTATTTT.

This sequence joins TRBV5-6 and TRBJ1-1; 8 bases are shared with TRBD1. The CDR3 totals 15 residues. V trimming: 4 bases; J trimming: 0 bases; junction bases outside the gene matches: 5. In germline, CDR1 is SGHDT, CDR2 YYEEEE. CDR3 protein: CASSRQGSLNTEAFF. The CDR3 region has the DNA TGTGCCAGCAGCCGACAGGGGTCGTTGAACACTGAAGCTTTCTTT.

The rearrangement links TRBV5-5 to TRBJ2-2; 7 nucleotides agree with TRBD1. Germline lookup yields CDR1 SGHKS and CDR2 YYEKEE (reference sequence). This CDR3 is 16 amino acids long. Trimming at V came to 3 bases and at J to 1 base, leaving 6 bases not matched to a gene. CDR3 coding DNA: TGTGCCAGCAGCTCTGAGGGGGCGCGGAACACCGGGGAGCTGTTTTTT. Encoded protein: CASSSEGARNTGELFF.

The CDR3 sequence: CASSSAGGPNEQFF. CDR3 nucleotides: TGTGCCAGCAGTTCGGCGGGAGGGCCGAATGAGCAGTTCTTC. The V call is TRBV27, the J call TRBJ2-1; TRBD2 matches at 9 bases. CDR1 and CDR2 from the germline V gene are MNHEY and SMNVEV (reference sequence). The J segment lost 7 bases and the V segment lost 4 bases, leaving 5 bases of the junction unmatched. The CDR3 runs 14 residues.

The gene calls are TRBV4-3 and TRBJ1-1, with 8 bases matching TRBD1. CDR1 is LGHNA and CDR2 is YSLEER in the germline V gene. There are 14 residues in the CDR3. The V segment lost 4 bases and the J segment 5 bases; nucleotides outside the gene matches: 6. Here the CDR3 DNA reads TGCGCCAGCAGCCGATGGACAGGGTTTACTGAAGCTTTCTTT. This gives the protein CASSRWTGFTEAFF.

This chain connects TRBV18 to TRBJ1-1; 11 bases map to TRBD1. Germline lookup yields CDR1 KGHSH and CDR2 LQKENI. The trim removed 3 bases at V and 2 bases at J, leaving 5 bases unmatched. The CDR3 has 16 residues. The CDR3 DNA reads TGTGCCAGCTCACCCCGGGACAGGGGGGGAAACACTGAAGCTTTCTTT. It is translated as CASSPRDRGGNTEAFF.

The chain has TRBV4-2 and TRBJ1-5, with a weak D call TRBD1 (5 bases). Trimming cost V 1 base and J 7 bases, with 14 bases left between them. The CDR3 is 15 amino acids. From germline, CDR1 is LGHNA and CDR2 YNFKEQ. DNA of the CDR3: TGTGCCAGCAGCCAAGGCGGCGGGACGGGGCAGCCCCAGCATTTT. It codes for CASSQGGGTGQPQHF.

The CDR3 DNA reads TGTGCCAGTAGTAGCGGGAGTGGGACAGATACGCAGTATTTT. Residues: CASSSGSGTDTQYF. The gene calls are TRBV19 and TRBJ2-3, with TRBD2 matching 7 bases. Germline trimming cut 4 bases from V and 3 bases from J; bases unmatched to any gene: 4. CDR3 length equals 14 residues. Germline V gene lookup returns CDR1 LNHDA and CDR2 SQIVND (reference sequence).